The 21 T cell receptor beta chains in this list originate from one sample, sequenced in a study of cytomegalovirus exposure and HLA in healthy donors (TCRdb year 2017). Receptor amplification or capture employed the immunoSEQ multiplex PCR assay. For the multiplex PCR, a mixture combining 60 forward primers for TCR Vbeta segments and 13 reverse primers for TCR Jbeta segments was used. The table was pulled from immuneACCESS by TCRdb, which kept in-frame rearrangements only. Such tables lose some clones; where checked, under half of the loss comes from unresolved V genes, and the rest has no known cause. Within this sample are roughly 100,000 clones, with around four fifths of them counted one time only. The top ten constitute 7.5% to 10% of the sample. Sample: PBMCs. These TCRs come from a woman aged 35 to 49 in good health and CMV-seropositive.

This chain links TRBV4-1 with TRBJ2-3, with 9 bases lining up with TRBD2. V dropped 1 base and J dropped 4; count of bases not matched to a gene: 9. The CDR3 totals 17 residues. Germline CDR1 reads MGHRA; CDR2 reads YSYEKL. This chain's CDR3 is CASSQVGSGRDSDTQYF. The CDR3 nucleotides read TGCGCCAGCAGCCAAGTTGGTAGCGGGAGAGACTCAGATACGCAGTATTTT.

The chain employs TRBV5-1 and TRBJ1-2; a possible D gene is TRBD1 (6 bases). The germline gives CDR1 SGHRS, CDR2 YFSETQ. The V and J ends lost 4 bases and 4 bases respectively, with 20 bases between them. This CDR3 contains 16 residues. CDR3: CASSPEQGRALYGYTF. The DNA for the CDR3 is TGCGCCAGCAGCCCAGAACAGGGAAGAGCCCTCTATGGCTACACCTTC.

The CDR3, as DNA: TGTGCCAGCAGTCCCCTAGGCGAATTCCCTAGAGGGGAGACCCAGTACTTC. It translates to CASSPLGEFPRGETQYF. V and J are TRBV27 and TRBJ2-5; tentative D call: TRBD2 (5 bases). V shed 5 bases and J shed 5 bases, with 24 bases lying between them. The germline gives CDR1 MNHEY, CDR2 SMNVEV (reference sequence). This CDR3 spans 17 amino acids.

This rearrangement joins TRBV7-9 to TRBJ2-5; D not resolved. V was clipped by 5 bases and J by 4 bases, with 14 bases between them. CDR1 is SEHNR and CDR2 is FQNEAQ in the germline V gene (reference sequence). This CDR3 is built from 14 residues. CDR3 nucleotides: TGTGCCAGCAGCCCTACCATTCTTTTAGAGACCCAGTACTTC. It yields the protein CASSPTILLETQYF.

The chain joins TRBV23-1 to TRBJ2-2; possible D gene TRBD2, 5 bases. TRBV23-1 is treated as an ORF (open reading frame) with a function not yet certain. V shed 0 bases and J shed 5 bases, with 16 bases lying between them. The CDR3 totals 17 residues. CDR3 sequence: CASSQSPGIGGTGELFF. CDR3 bases: TGCGCCAGCAGTCAATCACCCGGGATCGGCGGGACCGGGGAGCTGTTTTTT.

About this clone itself: Given the absence of the conserved phenylalanine or tryptophan at the CDR3 end, a read error is likely. The DNA is omitted, as the CDR3 cannot be located on it reliably, and the CDR3 follows TCRdb's listing. The genes are TRBV21-1 and TRBJ2-4; the table's D call of TRBD2 was not tested on the DNA. TRBV21-1 is a recognized pseudogene. The CDR3 numbers 12 amino acids, ends counted. CDR3 in amino acids: CASRHRDYSSPS.

The V gene is TRBV2, the J gene TRBJ1-1; D is unresolved. Germline-derived CDR1 and CDR2 are SNHLY and FYNNEI. The CDR3 has 13 residues. V lost 9 bases and J lost 5, with 16 bases in between. CDR3 nucleotide sequence: TGTGCCAGGATTGACATCCCCGGAACTGAAGCTTTCTTT. This encodes CARIDIPGTEAFF.

V is TRBV4-3 and J is TRBJ2-2; no firm D call. CDR3 length: 15 amino acids. Germline loops: CDR1 LGHNA, CDR2 YSLEER. Trimming pared 0 bases from V and 1 base from J, leaving 6 bases between. The CDR3 DNA follows: TGCGCCAGCAGCCAAGAGAGAGGGAACACCGGGGAGCTGTTTTTT. Its translation: CASSQERGNTGELFF.

V gene TRBV7-3 combines with J gene TRBJ2-3; D is ambiguous. This CDR3 has 15 amino acids. Germline V gives CDR1 SGHTA, CDR2 FQGTGA. V was trimmed by 1 base and J by 2 bases, leaving 10 bases between them. For the CDR3, the DNA is TGTGCCAGCAGCTTAAAAGGCAGGATCACAGATACGCAGTATTTT. Translating it yields CASSLKGRITDTQYF.

The V call is TRBV11-2, the J call TRBJ2-2; 15 bases line up with TRBD2. CDR3 size: 18 residues. Trimming cost V 1 base and J 7 bases; bases outside gene matches: 7. From germline, CDR1 is SGHAT and CDR2 FQNNGV. CDR3 sequence: CASSLVGLAGGLNGELFF. The DNA for the CDR3 is TGTGCCAGCAGCTTAGTCGGACTAGCGGGGGGGCTCAACGGGGAGCTGTTTTTT.

This clone was seen only once. At one boundary the junction diverges from the germline segment, which might be a read error. The chain recombines TRBV11-2 with TRBJ2-7, with TRBD1 matching 7 bases. Germline V gene data show CDR1 as SGHAT and CDR2 as FQNNGV. This CDR3 comprises 13 residues. The CDR3 is CASSLGQSSEQYF. For the CDR3, the DNA is TGTGCCAGCAGCTTGGGACAGTCCTCCGAGCAGTACTTC.

The chain carries TRBV5-1 and TRBJ2-7; tentatively, D is TRBD1 (6 bases). CDR3 length: 15 residues. The V end was cut by 3 bases, the J end by 2 bases, with 15 bases between. The germline CDR1 and CDR2 sequences are SGHRS and YFSETQ. DNA for the CDR3: TGCGCCAGCAGCTACGACAGGATCGGTACCTACGAGCAGTACTTC. Its protein product is CASSYDRIGTYEQYF.

This clone came up a few times. This rearrangement joins TRBV7-2 to TRBJ2-1, with 10 positions matching TRBD2. Per germline, CDR1 SGHTA and CDR2 FQGNSA. The CDR3 has 14 amino acids. With 0 bases clipped from V and 8 bases from J, the junction kept 1 base outside the gene matches. The CDR3 loop is CASSLALAGDEQFF. The CDR3 coding sequence is TGTGCCAGCAGCTTAGCCCTAGCGGGGGATGAGCAGTTCTTC. Looking up the rest from reference TRBV7-2 and TRBJ2-1 gives the full variable domain: GAGVSQSPSNKVTEKGKDVELRCDPISGHTALYWYRQSLGQGLEFLIYFQGNSAPDKSGLPSDRFSAERTGGSVSTLTIQRTQQEDSAVYLCASSLALAGDEQFFGPGTRLTVL.

The chain has TRBV9 and TRBJ1-2; a possible D gene is TRBD1 (6 bases). Germline V gene sequence: CDR1 SGDLS, CDR2 YYNGEE. V was cut by 0 bases and J by 5 bases, with 14 bases left in between. This CDR3 comprises 15 residues. DNA for the CDR3: TGTGCCAGCAGCGTAGGCCAGGGGAGTCGGTATGGCTACACCTTC. Translating it yields CASSVGQGSRYGYTF.

The sample holds one count of this clone. V and J are TRBV5-1 and TRBJ2-5, with a tentative D call TRBD1 (6 bases). Germline V gene data show CDR1 as SGHRS and CDR2 as YFSETQ. The CDR3 is made up of 14 amino acids. Trimming shortened V by 1 base and J by 0 bases, and 7 bases separated the two germline ends. The CDR3 DNA reads as TGCGCCAGCAGCTTGACAGGGTACCAAGAGACCCAGTACTTC. Amino acid sequence: CASSLTGYQETQYF.

In its sample, this clone was seen a few times. This chain joins TRBV2 and TRBJ1-1; TRBD1 might be the D (5 bases). V lost 2 bases and J lost 5, with 15 bases in between. The CDR3 runs to 15 residues. Germline-derived CDR1 and CDR2 are SNHLY and FYNNEI. For the CDR3, the DNA is TGTGCCAGCAGTGAATTAATGGGGGAGGGGACTGAAGCTTTCTTT. As protein: CASSELMGEGTEAFF.

The count of this clone is one. This chain links TRBV7-6 with TRBJ2-2; D perhaps matches TRBD2 (5 bases). Trimming took off 7 bases at V and 3 bases at J, with 9 bases between the two ends. From germline, CDR1 is SGHVS and CDR2 FNYEAQ. The CDR3 sequence is 13 residues long. The CDR3 reads CASKGRDTGELFF. The CDR3 nucleotides read TGTGCCAGCAAAGGGCGGGACACCGGGGAGCTGTTTTTT.

The sample holds a few counts of this clone. The V call is TRBV29-1, the J call TRBJ2-7, with D perhaps matching TRBD1 (5 bases). Trimming took 1 base from V and 2 from J, leaving 6 bases between them. Germline V CDR1 and CDR2: SQVTM, ANQGSEA. The CDR3 has 12 amino acids. In DNA form, the CDR3 reads TGCAGCGTTGAAGTAGGGGCCTACGAGCAGTACTTC. It codes for CSVEVGAYEQYF.

The genes are TRBV19 and TRBJ1-6; 9 bases are shared with TRBD1. CDR1 is LNHDA, CDR2 SQIVND, per germline (reference sequence). V shed 2 bases, J shed 5 bases, and the junction held 7 bases outside the gene matches. The CDR3 contains 17 residues. CDR3 DNA: TGTGCCAGTAGTATAAGGGGGACAGGGCAGGATAATTCACCCCTCCACTTT. Its protein is CASSIRGTGQDNSPLHF. Looking up the rest from reference TRBV19 and TRBJ1-6 gives the full variable domain: DGGITQSPKYLFRKEGQNVTLSCEQNLNHDAMYWYRQDPGQGLRLIYYSQIVNDFQKGDIAEGYSVSREKKESFPLTVTSAQKNPTAFYLCASSIRGTGQDNSPLHFGNGTRLTVT.

The gene calls are TRBV14 and TRBJ2-1; D might be TRBD1 (7 bases). The CDR3 sequence is 14 residues long. V was pared by 4 bases and J by 4 bases, with 11 bases between. CDR1 is SGHDN, CDR2 FVKESK, per germline. This CDR3 reads CASSPEGAYNEQFF. For the CDR3, the DNA is TGTGCCAGCAGCCCGGAGGGGGCTTACAATGAGCAGTTCTTC.

This chain's CDR3 is CASTDGGGSTEAFF. Here the CDR3 DNA reads TGTGCCAGCACCGACGGCGGGGGGAGTACTGAAGCTTTCTTT. The rearrangement joins TRBV7-9 to TRBJ1-1, with D possibly TRBD1 on 5 matching bases. V lost 7 bases, J lost 5 bases, and 17 bases lay in between. There are 14 residues in the CDR3. Looked up from germline, CDR1 is SEHNR and CDR2 is FQNEAQ (reference sequence).